A selection of T cell receptor beta chains follows, all from one sample in a study of T-cell reconstitution after alpha-beta-depleted transplantation in children. TCRdb re-called the PCR reads through MiXCR, storing one row per CDR3 protein. The repertoire holds more than 90,000 distinct CDR3 sequences, with 7% to 9% as singletons. This specimen consisted of PBMCs from the stem cell graft donor, obtained from the stem cell graft. These receptors were taken from a human donor who donated a stem cell graft to a child with congenital amegakaryocytic thrombocytopenia. Each CDR3 is given without its conserved first and last residue. The order of the fields is V gene, CDR3 protein.

V: TRBV20-1; CDR3: SARGSGSYNEQF
V: TRBV20-1; CDR3: SAHRPGLEGTDTQY
V: TRBV7-2; CDR3: ASGNAGAGSAQY
V: TRBV11-2; CDR3: ASSLAGAWETQY
V: TRBV24-1; CDR3: ATSSRESGNEQF
V: TRBV29-1; CDR3: SVVSPNTGELF
V: TRBV5-5; CDR3: ASTALDRTEYNSPLH
V: TRBV5-1; CDR3: ASSLVSSSGNEQF
V: TRBV6-5; CDR3: ASSYSITENSPLH
V: TRBV3-1; CDR3: ASSRTALAGSYNSPLH
V: TRBV7-8; CDR3: ASSLRETGSYEQY
V: TRBV5-1; CDR3: ASSPGTRSTDTQY
V: TRBV10-3; CDR3: AISESGVTEAF
V: TRBV5-1; CDR3: ASSSSGVFGNEQF
V: TRBV7-2; CDR3: ASREGLATDTQY
V: TRBV25-1; CDR3: ASSLVRDPNTGELF
V: TRBV29-1; CDR3: SVWGSMNTEAF
V: TRBV20-1; CDR3: SAGDRADEKLF
V: TRBV5-1; CDR3: ASSLAVAGTEAF
V: TRBV12-3/TRBV12-4; CDR3: ASSPVSSYNEQF
V: TRBV7-2; CDR3: ASRKTWDRGNEQY
V: TRBV6-1; CDR3: ASSEVWGGSAYTEAF
V: TRBV7-7; CDR3: ASSLGRGGETQY
V: TRBV6-1; CDR3: ASRQQTYDEQY
V: TRBV10-3; CDR3: AISESFSGANVLT
V: TRBV6-5; CDR3: ASSYGGSPSYNEQF
V: TRBV4-1; CDR3: ASPVGGKGTEAF
V: TRBV7-2; CDR3: ASSTRPGMVPETQY
V: TRBV5-1; CDR3: ASSQPGTGDNEQF
V: TRBV5-1; CDR3: ASSPQTSSNEQF
V: TRBV28; CDR3: ASTSGKGLEQY
V: TRBV20-1; CDR3: SARTTPFSNQPQH
V: TRBV3-1; CDR3: ASSQDHTGEQY
V: TRBV28; CDR3: ASSSGQGNLAYGYT
V: TRBV3-1; CDR3: ASSQAGGMTPYNEQF
V: TRBV3-1; CDR3: ASSQGGLQGRSYNEQF
V: TRBV28; CDR3: ASSPGGGGNNSPLH
V: TRBV2; CDR3: ASSGDRGTQY
V: TRBV10-3; CDR3: AMGTSRYEQY
V: TRBV6-2/TRBV6-3; CDR3: ASSPNIGEQY
V: TRBV12-3/TRBV12-4; CDR3: AGGTVGAGGTEAF
V: TRBV6-1; CDR3: ASRRDRDTGNTIY
V: TRBV7-9; CDR3: ASSSQSSGGYGYT
V: TRBV28; CDR3: ASSLRETSGELF
V: TRBV12-3/TRBV12-4; CDR3: ASSRGETQY
V: TRBV20-1; CDR3: SARGVGGGGAGTDTQY
V: TRBV24-1; CDR3: ATSDNAGTGNQPQH
V: TRBV5-1; CDR3: ASSVVQGRNIQY
V: TRBV5-1; CDR3: ASRSRPGNGETQY
V: TRBV7-3; CDR3: ASSRSGFTDTQY
V: TRBV10-3; CDR3: AISGGLAEKTGELF
V: TRBV6-5; CDR3: ASSYSRAPGELF
V: TRBV5-5; CDR3: ASSPWQGTSSPLH
V: TRBV20-1; CDR3: SASKEHLNSNQPQH
V: TRBV7-2; CDR3: ASSRWQETQY
V: TRBV7-9; CDR3: ASSLPSQQVNTEAF
V: TRBV27; CDR3: ASEGPAGRTDTQY
V: TRBV20-1; CDR3: SAKDRGLEQY
V: TRBV29-1; CDR3: SVETRGSSYEQY